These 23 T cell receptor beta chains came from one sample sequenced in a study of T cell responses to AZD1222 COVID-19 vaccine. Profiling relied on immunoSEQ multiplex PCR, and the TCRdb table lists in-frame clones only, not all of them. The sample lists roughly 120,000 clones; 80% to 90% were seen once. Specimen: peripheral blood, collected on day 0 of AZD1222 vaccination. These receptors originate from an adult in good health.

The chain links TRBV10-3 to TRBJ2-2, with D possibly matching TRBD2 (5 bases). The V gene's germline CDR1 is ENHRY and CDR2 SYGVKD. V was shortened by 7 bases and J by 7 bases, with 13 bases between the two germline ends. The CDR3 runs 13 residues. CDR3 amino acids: CAITSRVNGELFF. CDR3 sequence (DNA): TGTGCCATCACCTCGAGGGTCAACGGGGAGCTGTTTTTT.

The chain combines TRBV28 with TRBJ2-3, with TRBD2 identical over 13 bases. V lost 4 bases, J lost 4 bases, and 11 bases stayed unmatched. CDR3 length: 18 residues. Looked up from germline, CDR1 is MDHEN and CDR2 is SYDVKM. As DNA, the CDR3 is TGTGCCAGCAGTTACGCCCCGGGACTAGCGGGATTGGCAGATACGCAGTATTTT. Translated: CASSYAPGLAGLADTQYF.

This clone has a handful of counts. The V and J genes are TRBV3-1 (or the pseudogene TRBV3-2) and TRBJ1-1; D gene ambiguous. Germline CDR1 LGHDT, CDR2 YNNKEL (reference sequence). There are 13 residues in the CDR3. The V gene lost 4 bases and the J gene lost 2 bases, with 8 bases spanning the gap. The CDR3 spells CASSRPPNTEAFF. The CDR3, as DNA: TGTGCCAGCAGCCGCCCGCCCAACACTGAAGCTTTCTTT.

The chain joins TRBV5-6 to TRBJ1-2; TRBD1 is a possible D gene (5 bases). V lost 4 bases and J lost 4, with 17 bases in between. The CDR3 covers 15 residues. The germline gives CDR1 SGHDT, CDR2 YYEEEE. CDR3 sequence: CASSPMSGVAYGYTF. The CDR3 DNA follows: TGTGCCAGCAGCCCAATGTCGGGGGTGGCCTATGGCTACACCTTC.

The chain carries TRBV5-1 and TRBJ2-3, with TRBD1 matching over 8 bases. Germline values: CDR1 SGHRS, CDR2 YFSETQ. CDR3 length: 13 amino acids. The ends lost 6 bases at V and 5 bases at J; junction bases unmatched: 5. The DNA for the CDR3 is TGCGCCAGCATTGTTACAGGGGGAGATACGCAGTATTTT. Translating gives CASIVTGGDTQYF.

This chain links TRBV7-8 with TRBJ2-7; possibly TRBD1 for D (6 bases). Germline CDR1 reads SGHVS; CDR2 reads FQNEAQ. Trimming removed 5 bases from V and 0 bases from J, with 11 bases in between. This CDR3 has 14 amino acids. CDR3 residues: CASSPGELSYEQYF. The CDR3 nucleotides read TGTGCCAGCAGCCCAGGGGAGCTCTCCTACGAGCAGTACTTC.

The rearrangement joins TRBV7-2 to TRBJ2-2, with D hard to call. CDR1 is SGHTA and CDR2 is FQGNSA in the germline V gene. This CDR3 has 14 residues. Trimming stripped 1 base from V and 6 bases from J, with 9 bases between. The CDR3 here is CASSLGGVPGELFF. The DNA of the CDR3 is TGTGCCAGCAGCTTAGGTGGAGTACCCGGGGAGCTGTTTTTT.

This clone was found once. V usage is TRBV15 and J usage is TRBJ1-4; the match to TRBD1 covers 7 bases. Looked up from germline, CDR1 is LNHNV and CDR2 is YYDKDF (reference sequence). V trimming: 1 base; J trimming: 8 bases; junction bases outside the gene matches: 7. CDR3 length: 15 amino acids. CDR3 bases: TGTGCCACCAGCAGAGTCGGACAGGCGTGGGAAAAACTGTTTTTT. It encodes CATSRVGQAWEKLFF.

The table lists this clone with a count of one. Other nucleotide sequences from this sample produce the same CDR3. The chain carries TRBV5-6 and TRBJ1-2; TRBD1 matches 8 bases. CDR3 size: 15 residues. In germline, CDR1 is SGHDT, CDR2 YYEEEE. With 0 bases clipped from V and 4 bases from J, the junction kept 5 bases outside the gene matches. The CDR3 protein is CASSLGGTGTYGYTF. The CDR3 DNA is TGTGCCAGCAGCTTGGGGGGGACAGGAACCTATGGCTACACCTTC.

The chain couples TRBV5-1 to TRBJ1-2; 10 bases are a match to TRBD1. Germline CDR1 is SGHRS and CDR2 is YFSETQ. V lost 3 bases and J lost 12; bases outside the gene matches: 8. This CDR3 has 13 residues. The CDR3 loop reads CASSSRDRGVNTF. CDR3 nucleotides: TGCGCCAGCAGCTCCCGGGACAGGGGAGTAAACACCTTC.

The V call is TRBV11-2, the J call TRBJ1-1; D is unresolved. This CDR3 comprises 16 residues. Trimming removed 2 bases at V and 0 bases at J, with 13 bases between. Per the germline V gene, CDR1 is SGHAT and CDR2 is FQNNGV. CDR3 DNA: TGTGCCAGCAGCTTAAACGTAGAAGGACTGAACACTGAAGCTTTCTTT. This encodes CASSLNVEGLNTEAFF.

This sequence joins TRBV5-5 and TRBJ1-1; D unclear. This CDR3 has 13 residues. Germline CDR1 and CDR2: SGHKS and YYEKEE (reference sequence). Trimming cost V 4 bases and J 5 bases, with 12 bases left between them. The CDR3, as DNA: TGTGCCAGCAGCCCGGGAGGGTTTACTGAAGCTTTCTTT. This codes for CASSPGGFTEAFF.

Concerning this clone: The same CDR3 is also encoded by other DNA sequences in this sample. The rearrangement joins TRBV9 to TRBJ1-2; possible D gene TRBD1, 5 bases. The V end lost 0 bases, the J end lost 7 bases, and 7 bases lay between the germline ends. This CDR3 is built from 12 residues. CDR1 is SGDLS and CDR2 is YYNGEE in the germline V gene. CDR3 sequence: CASSVVGGGYTF. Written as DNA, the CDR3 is TGTGCCAGCAGCGTAGTCGGGGGTGGCTACACCTTC.

As DNA, the CDR3 is TGTGCCAGCAGCCCGGGCCGACTAGCGGGGCAAGAGACCCAGTACTTC. This translates into CASSPGRLAGQETQYF. The chain uses TRBV3-1 (or the pseudogene TRBV3-2) and TRBJ2-5; 11 nucleotides align to TRBD2. CDR1 is LGHDT, CDR2 YNNKEL, per germline (reference sequence). This CDR3 has 16 residues. With 4 bases clipped from V and 2 bases from J, the junction kept 6 bases outside the gene matches.

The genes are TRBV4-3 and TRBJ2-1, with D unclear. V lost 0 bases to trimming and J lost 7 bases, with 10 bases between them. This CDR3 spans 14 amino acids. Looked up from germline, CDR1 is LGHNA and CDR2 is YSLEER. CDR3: CASSQEVGENEQFF. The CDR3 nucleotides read TGCGCCAGCAGCCAAGAAGTCGGCGAGAATGAGCAGTTCTTC.

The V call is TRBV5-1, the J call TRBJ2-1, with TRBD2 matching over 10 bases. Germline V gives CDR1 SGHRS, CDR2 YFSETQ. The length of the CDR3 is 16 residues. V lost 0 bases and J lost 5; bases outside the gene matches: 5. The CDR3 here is CASSLGGLAANNEQFF. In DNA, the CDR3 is TGCGCCAGCAGCTTGGGAGGACTAGCGGCCAACAATGAGCAGTTCTTC.

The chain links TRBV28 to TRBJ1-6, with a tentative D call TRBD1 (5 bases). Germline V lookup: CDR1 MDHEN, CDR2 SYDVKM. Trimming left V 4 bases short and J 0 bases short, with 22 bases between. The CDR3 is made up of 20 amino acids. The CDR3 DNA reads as TGTGCCAGCAGTTCATTACGTCGGAGACAGCTCCGCTCCTATAATTCACCCCTCCACTTT. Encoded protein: CASSSLRRRQLRSYNSPLHF.

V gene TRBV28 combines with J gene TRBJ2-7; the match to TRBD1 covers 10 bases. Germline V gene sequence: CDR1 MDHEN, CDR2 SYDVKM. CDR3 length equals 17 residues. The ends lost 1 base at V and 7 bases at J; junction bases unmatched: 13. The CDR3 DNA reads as TGTGCCAGCAGTTTATTCGGGACAGGGGCCCCCGGGCGGGAGCAGTACTTC. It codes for CASSLFGTGAPGREQYF.

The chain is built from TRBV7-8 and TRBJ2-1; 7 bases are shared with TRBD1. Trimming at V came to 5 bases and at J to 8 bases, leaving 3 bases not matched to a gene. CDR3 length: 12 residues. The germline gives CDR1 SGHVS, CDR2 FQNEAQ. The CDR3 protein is CASSPDRDEQFF. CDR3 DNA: TGTGCCAGCAGCCCAGACAGGGATGAGCAGTTCTTC.

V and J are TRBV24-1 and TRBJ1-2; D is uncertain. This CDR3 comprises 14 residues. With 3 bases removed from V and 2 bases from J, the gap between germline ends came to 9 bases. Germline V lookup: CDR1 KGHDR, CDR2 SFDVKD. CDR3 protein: CATSDPRQNYGYTF. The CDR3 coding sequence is TGTGCCACCAGTGATCCGAGACAAAACTATGGCTACACCTTC.

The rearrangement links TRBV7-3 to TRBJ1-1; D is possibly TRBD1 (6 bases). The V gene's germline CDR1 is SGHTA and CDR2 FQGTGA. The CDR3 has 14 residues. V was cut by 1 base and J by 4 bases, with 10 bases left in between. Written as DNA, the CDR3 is TGTGCCAGCAGCTTAAATCAGGGGTCCACTGAAGCTTTCTTT. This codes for CASSLNQGSTEAFF.

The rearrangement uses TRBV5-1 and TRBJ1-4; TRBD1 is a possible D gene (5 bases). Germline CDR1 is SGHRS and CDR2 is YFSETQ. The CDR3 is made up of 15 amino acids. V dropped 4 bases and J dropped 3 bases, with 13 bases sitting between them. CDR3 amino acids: CASSGRDGPNEKLFF. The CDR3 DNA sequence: TGCGCCAGCAGCGGCCGGGACGGTCCTAATGAAAAACTGTTTTTT.

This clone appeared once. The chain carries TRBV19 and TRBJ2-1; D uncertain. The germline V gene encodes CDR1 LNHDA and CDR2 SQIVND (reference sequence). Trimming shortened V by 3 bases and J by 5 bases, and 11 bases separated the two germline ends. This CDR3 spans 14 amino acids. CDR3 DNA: TGTGCCAGTAGTATTGGGAACAGAAACAATGAGCAGTTCTTC. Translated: CASSIGNRNNEQFF.